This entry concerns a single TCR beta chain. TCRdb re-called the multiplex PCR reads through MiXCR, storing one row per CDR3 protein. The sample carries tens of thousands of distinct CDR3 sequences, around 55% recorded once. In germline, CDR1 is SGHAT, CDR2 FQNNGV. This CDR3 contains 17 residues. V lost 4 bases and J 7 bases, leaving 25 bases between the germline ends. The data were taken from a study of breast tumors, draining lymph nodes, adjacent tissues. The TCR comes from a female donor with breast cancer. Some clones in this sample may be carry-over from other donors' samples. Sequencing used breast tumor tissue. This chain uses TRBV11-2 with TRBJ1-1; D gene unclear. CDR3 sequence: CASSSYPRPLPTYEAFF. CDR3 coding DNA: TGTGCCAGCAGCTCATATCCCCGACCACTACCTACCTATGAAGCTTTCTTT.